The sequence of this T cell receptor beta chain was determined in a study of shared clonotypes between healthy human individuals. Whole-study context: There were three CD4 naive, three CD4 memory, two CD8 naive and one CD8 memory plates per donor.

Notes on the study in general: Generally, estimated richness proved larger in naive subsets than it did in memory subsets.

CDR1 is ENHRY and CDR2 is SYGVKD in the germline V gene. The CDR3 consists of 14 residues. V lost 0 bases and J lost 5, with 10 bases in between. The assay was immunoSEQ multiplex PCR, and TCRdb's table has in-frame clones only and misses some. Here the sample spans about 2.3 million clones, approximately 95% being singletons. Turning to this clone: Its matching antigen is unknown. The sample contains more than one DNA sequence encoding this CDR3.

The chain recombines TRBV10-3 with TRBJ2-5; unclear D gene. The TCR originated in a young man in good health. Some clones in this sample may be carry-over from other donors' samples. The sequenced sample was naive CD4+ T cells from PBMCs. Indicated subset: CD45RA+ positively selected. DNA of the CDR3: TGTGCCATCAGTGAGTCAGTTGTAAGGGAGACCCAGTACTTC. Its translation: CAISESVVRETQYF.